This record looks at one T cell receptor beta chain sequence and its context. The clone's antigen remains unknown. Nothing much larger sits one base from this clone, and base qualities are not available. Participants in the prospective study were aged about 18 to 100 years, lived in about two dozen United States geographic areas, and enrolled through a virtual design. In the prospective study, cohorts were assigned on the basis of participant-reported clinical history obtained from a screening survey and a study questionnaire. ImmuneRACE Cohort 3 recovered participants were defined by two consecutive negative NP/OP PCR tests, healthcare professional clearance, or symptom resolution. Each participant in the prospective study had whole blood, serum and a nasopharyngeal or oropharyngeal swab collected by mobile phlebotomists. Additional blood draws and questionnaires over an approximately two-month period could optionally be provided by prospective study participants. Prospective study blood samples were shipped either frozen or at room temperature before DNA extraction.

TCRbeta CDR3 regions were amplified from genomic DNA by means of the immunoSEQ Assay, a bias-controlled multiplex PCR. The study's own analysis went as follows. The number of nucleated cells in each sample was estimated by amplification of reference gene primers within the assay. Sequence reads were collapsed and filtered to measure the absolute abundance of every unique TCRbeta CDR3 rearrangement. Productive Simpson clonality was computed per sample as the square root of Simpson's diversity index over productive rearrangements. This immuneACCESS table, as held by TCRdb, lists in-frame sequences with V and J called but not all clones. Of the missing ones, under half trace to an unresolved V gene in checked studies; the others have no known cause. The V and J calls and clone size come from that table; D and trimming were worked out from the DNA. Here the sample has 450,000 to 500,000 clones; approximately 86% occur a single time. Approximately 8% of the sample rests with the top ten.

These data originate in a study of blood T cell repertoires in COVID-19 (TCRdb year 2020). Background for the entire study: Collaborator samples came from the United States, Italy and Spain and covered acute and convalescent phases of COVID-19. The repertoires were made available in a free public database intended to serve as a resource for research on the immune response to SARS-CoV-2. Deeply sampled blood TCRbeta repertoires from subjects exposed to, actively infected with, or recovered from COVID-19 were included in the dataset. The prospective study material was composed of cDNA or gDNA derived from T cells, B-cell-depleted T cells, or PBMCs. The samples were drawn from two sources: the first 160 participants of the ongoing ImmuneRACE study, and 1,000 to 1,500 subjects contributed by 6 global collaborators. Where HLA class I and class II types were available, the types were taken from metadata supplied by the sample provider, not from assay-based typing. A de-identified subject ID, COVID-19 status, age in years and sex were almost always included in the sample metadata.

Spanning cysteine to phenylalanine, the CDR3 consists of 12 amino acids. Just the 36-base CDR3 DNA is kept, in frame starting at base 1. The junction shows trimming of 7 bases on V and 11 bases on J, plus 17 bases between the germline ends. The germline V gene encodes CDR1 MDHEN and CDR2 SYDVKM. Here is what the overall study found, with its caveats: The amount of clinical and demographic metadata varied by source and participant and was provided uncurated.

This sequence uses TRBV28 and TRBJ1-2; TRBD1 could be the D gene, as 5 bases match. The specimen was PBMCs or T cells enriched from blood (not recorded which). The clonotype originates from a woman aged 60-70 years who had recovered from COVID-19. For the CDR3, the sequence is CASTIGGGLYTF. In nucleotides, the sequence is TGTGCCAGCACCATAGGCGGGGGTCTGTACACCTTC.